This T cell receptor (beta chain) stems from a study of T cells in localized non-small cell lung cancer. General study points: Uninvolved adjacent lung had more T cell clonality than any other tissue, topping tumor.

The assay was immunoSEQ multiplex PCR, and TCRdb's table has in-frame clones only and misses some. The table lists roughly 25,000 clones, approximately 84% of them singletons. The V gene's germline CDR1 is SGDLS and CDR2 YYNGEE. The V and J ends lost 2 bases and 2 bases respectively, with 11 bases between them. The CDR3 contains 14 residues. In this sample, this clone turned up a few times. Antigen: not known. This sequence originates from a man aged 40 to 75 with stage II lung adenocarcinoma. V usage is TRBV9 and J usage is TRBJ2-7; D may be TRBD1 (6 bases). Material: PBMCs, obtained before any cancer treatment. The CDR3 coding sequence is TGTGCCAGCAGCGTCGGTACAGGGACCTACGAGCAGTACTTC. It codes for CASSVGTGTYEQYF.